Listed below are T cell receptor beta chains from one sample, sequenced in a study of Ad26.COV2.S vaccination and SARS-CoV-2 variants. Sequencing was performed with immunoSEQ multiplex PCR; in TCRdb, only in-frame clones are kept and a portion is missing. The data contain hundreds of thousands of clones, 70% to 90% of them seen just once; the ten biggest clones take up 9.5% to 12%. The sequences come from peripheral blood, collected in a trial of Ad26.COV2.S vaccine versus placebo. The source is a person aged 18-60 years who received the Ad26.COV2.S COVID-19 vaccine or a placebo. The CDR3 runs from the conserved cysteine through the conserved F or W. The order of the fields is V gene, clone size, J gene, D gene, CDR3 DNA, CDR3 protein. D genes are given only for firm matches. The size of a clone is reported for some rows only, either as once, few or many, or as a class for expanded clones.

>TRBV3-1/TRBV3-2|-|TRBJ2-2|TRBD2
TGTGCCAGCAGCCAAGGAGCGGGGGGTCGAGAAAGCACCGGGGAGCTGTTTTTT
CASSQGAGGRESTGELFF
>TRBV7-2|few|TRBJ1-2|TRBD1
TGTGCCAGCAGCTTTGCAGGGGGAGGTTACACCTTC
CASSFAGGGYTF
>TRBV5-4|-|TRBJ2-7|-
TGTGCCAGCAGCTATGACAATATCTACGAGCAGTACTTC
CASSYDNIYEQYF
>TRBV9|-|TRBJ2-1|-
TGTGCCAGCAGCGTCCTAAAGGGGGATGAGCAGTTCTTC
CASSVLKGDEQFF
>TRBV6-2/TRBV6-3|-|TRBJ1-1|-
TGTGCCAGCACCCCAGGGGCGCGAAATACTGAAGCTTTCTTT
CASTPGARNTEAFF
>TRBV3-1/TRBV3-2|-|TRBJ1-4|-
TGTGCCAGCAGCTCGGGACAACTGGGGGAAAAACTGTTTTTT
CASSSGQLGEKLFF
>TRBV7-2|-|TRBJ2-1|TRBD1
TGTGCCAGCAGTTCAAGACGACAGGGTCGATCCTACAATGAGCAGTTCTTC
CASSSRRQGRSYNEQFF
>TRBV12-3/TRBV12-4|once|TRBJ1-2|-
TGTGCCAGCAGTTTTAAGGGTTACGATGGCTACACCTTC
CASSFKGYDGYTF
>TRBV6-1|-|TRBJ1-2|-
TGTGCCAGCAGTGATGGATACAGGACCATCTATGGCTACACCTTC
CASSDGYRTIYGYTF
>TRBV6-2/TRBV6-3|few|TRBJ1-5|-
TGTGCCAGCAGTCCAGGGGAGAATTGGCAGCCCCAGCATTTT
CASSPGENWQPQHF
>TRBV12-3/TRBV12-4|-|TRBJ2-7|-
TGTGCCAGCAGGAGGACAGCCTCTGGGTACTTC
CASRRTASGYF
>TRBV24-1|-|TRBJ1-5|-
TGTGCCACCAGTGATTTGAATAGCAATCAGCCCCAGCATTTT
CATSDLNSNQPQHF
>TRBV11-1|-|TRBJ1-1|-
TGTGCCAGCAGCTTAGCGGCTTGGGGAAACGCTTTCTTT
CASSLAAWGNAFF
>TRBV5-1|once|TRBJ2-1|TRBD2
TGCGCCAGCAGTGGGGGTAGCGGGAGTTCGAATGAGCAGTTCTTC
CASSGGSGSSNEQFF
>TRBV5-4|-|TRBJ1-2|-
TGTGCCAGCAGCTTGGCCGGGCGGGGGATTGGTGGCTACACCTTC
CASSLAGRGIGGYTF
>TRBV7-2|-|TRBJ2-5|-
TGTGCCAGCAGCCCCACAAGGGGGGACGAGACCCAGTACTTC
CASSPTRGDETQYF
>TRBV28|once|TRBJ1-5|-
TGTGCCAGCAACCCGGCAGGGTTCGGGGATCAGCCCCAGCATTTT
CASNPAGFGDQPQHF
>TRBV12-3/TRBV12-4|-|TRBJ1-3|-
TGTGCCAGCAGTTCAGGGAGGAACACCATATATTTT
CASSSGRNTIYF
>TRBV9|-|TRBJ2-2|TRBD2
TGTGCCAGCAGCTCCTCCCAAGAAGCGGGAAGAACCGGGGAGCTGTTTTTT
CASSSSQEAGRTGELFF
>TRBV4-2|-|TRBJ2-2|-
TGTGCCAGCAGCCAAGACTACCTCCCCACCGGGGAGCTGTTTTTT
CASSQDYLPTGELFF
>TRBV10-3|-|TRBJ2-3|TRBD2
TGTGCCATCAGTTTGGGACTAGCGGCTAGCACAGATACGCAGTATTTT
CAISLGLAASTDTQYF
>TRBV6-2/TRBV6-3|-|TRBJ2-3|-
TGTGCCAGCAGTTATAGGTCGGGGAGCACAGATACGCAGTATTTT
CASSYRSGSTDTQYF
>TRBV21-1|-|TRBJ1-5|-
TGTGCCAGCAGCTTAACCGGGACAGGAGCTCTTACGAGCAATCAGCCCCAGCATTTT
CASSLTGTGALTSNQPQHF
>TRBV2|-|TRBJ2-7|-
TGTGCCAGCAAGCAAGGACCATCGGGCTCCTACGAGCAGTACTTC
CASKQGPSGSYEQYF
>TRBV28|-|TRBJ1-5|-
TGTGCCTCCCGGAGCAGTTTCGTAACAGACTTTTTAGATAGCAATCAGCCCCAGCATTTT
CASRSSFVTDFLDSNQPQHF
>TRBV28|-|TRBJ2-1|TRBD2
TGTGCCAGCAGTTTAGGGGCTAGCGGGCCAACCAATGAGCAGTTCTTC
CASSLGASGPTNEQFF
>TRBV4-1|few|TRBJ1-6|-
TGCGCCAGCAGCCAAGATGGCAGGGAGGGATCACCCCTCCACTTT
CASSQDGREGSPLHF
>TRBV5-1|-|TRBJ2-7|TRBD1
TGCGCCAGCAGTAGTCAGGGGGCTAGGGAGCAGTACTTC
CASSSQGAREQYF
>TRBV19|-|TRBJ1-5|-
TGTGCCAGTAGTCCTCACCTCTCTCGGGGCGCGGGCAATCAGCCCCAGCATTTT
CASSPHLSRGAGNQPQHF
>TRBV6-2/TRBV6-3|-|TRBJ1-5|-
TGTGCCAGCAGTTACTCAGGCGGGGTCAATCAGCCCCAGCATTTT
CASSYSGGVNQPQHF
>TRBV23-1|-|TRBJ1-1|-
TGCGCCAGCAGTCAACTTGGCGGTGGATTTACTCCGAACACTGAAGCTTTCTTT
CASSQLGGGFTPNTEAFF
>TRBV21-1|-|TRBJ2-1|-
TGTGCCAGCAGCGGCCGGGACAGGGCGCCTGAGAGCTCCTACAATGAGCAGTTCTTC
CASSGRDRAPESSYNEQFF
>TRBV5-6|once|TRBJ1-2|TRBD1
TGTGCCAGCAGGCCTGAAGGGGGCAACTATGGCTACACCTTC
CASRPEGGNYGYTF
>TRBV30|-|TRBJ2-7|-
TGTGCCTGGAGTGTACCCGAACGACCAGCCTCCTACGAGCAGTACTTC
CAWSVPERPASYEQYF
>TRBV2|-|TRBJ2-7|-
TGTGCCAGCAGTGAAGCGCGGGGTTACGAGCAGTACTTC
CASSEARGYEQYF
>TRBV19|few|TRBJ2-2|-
TGTGCCAGTAGTAGGCTAGCAGGGAACACCGGGGAGCTGTTTTTT
CASSRLAGNTGELFF
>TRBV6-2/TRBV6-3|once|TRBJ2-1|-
TGTGCCAGCAGTGACCCCCCCGGAGGTAGGGGCAATGAGCAGTTCTTC
CASSDPPGGRGNEQFF
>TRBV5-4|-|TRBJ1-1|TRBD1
TGTGCCAGCAGGCGAACAGGGGGCGTGATGACTGAAGCTTTCTTT
CASRRTGGVMTEAFF
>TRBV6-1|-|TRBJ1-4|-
TGTGCCAGCAGTGAAGACGGCAGACAGAATGAAAAACTGTTTTTT
CASSEDGRQNEKLFF
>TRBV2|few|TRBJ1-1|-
TGTGCCAGCAGCCGGACAGAGAACACTGAAGCTTTCTTT
CASSRTENTEAFF
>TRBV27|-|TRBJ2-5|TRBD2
TGTGCCAGCAGTTTAAAAGGACTAGCGGGAGAAGAGACCCAGTACTTC
CASSLKGLAGEETQYF
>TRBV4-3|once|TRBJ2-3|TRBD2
TGCGCCAGCAGCCCGGGACTAGCGGGGTTCACAGATACGCAGTATTTT
CASSPGLAGFTDTQYF
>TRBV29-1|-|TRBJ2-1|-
TGCAGCGTTGAATCGGTTTTGGACAATGAGCAGTTCTTC
CSVESVLDNEQFF
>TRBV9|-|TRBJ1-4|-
TGTGCCAGCAGCGTAGCGCAGGGAGGCTTTGAAAAACTGTTTTTT
CASSVAQGGFEKLFF
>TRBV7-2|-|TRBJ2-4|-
TGTGCCAGCAGCTTGAAAGGGCTGAACATTCAGTACTTC
CASSLKGLNIQYF
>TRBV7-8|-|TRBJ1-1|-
TGTGCCAGCAGCTTAGCGCGCAGATCAGATAACACTGAAGCTTTCTTT
CASSLARRSDNTEAFF
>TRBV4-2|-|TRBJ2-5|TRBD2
TGTGCCAGCAGCCAAGCGGGGGGGTCAGAGACCCAGTACTTC
CASSQAGGSETQYF
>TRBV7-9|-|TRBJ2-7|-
TGTGCCAGCAGCTTACTGTCTAGGGAGACCTACGAGCAGTACTTC
CASSLLSRETYEQYF
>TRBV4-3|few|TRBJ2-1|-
TGCGCCAGCAGCCAAGATGCACTCCTCAATGAGCAGTTCTTC
CASSQDALLNEQFF
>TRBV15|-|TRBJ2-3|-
TGTGCCACCAGCAGAGACCGGGACGTCACAGATACGCAGTATTTT
CATSRDRDVTDTQYF
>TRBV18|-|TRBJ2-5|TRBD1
TGTGCCAGCTCACCATCACCGGGACAGGGTCGAGAGACCCAGTACTTC
CASSPSPGQGRETQYF
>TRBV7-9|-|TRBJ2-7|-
TGTGCCAGCAGCTCAAAGGGGGGACTTGGAAACGAGCAGTACTTC
CASSSKGGLGNEQYF
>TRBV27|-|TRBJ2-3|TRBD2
TGTGCCAGCAGTCTCATAGCGGGGAGCACAGATACGCAGTATTTT
CASSLIAGSTDTQYF
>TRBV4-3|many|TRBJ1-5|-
TGCGCCAGCAGCCAAGATTTGAGGGGGGGGAATCAGCCCCAGCATTTT
CASSQDLRGGNQPQHF
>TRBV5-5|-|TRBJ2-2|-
TGTGCCAGCAGGGCTACAGGGCCCGGGGAGCTGTTTTTT
CASRATGPGELFF
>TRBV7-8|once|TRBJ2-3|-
TGTGCCAGCAGCCGCATTAGCGTAGATACGCAGTATTTT
CASSRISVDTQYF
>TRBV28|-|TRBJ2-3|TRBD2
TGTGCCAGCCAGGGACTAGCGGGAGGTCTAACGCAGTATTTT
CASQGLAGGLTQYF
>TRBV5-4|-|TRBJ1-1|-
TGTGCCAGCAGCCTCGCGTCGGGACGGATGAACACTGAAGCTTTCTTT
CASSLASGRMNTEAFF